This TCR beta chain was retrieved from a study of neurological immune-mediated disorders. Notes on the study in general: The phylogenetic placement of 18 of 34 multiple sclerosis patients' repertoires in one related-CDR3 cluster constitutes a possible signature.

This CDR3 has 15 residues. CDR1 SGHTA and CDR2 FQGNSA come from the germline V gene. V lost 3 bases and J lost 8; bases outside the gene matches: 4. With 10-nucleotide random UMIs, 5'RACE was used to make the cDNA. TCRdb ran MiXCR on the 5' RACE reads and lists one entry per CDR3 protein. Of about 62,000 distinct CDR3 sequences listed, 4% to 6% are singletons. This clonotype showed up just a few times. Its antigen remains unidentified. The chain employs TRBV7-2 and TRBJ1-6, with 10 bases aligning to TRBD1. This TCR was sampled from a woman aged 45-60 years with multiple sclerosis. Sequencing input: PBMCs. The CDR3: CASSFRQGADSPLHF. The CDR3 coding sequence is TGTGCCAGCAGCTTCCGACAGGGGGCGGATTCACCCCTCCACTTT.